This T cell receptor (beta chain) was captured by sequencing in a study of blood T cell repertoires in COVID-19. In the study overall: Samples came from the United States, Italy and Spain, spanning acute and convalescent COVID-19. From T cells, B-cell-depleted T cells, or PBMCs came the material, which was cDNA or gDNA.

In the study's own analysis: The assay estimated nucleated cells by amplifying reference gene primers. Sequencing was performed with immunoSEQ multiplex PCR; in TCRdb, only in-frame clones are kept and a portion is missing. V and J calls and clone size are given by that table; D and trimming were obtained from the DNA. The sample includes 39,000 or so clones, 65% to 85% of them seen just once. This CDR3 is 16 amino acids long. Germline CDR1 SGHDT, CDR2 YYEEEE. Unmatched junction bases numbered 5, after V lost 0 bases and J lost 2 bases. Sequencing used peripheral blood. The gene calls are TRBV5-6 and TRBJ2-5, with 9 bases aligning to TRBD1. The sequence derives from a man aged 40-49 years with active or convalescent COVID-19. The CDR3, as DNA: TGTGCCAGCAGCTTGGTGGGACAGGGCCTTCAAGAGACCCAGTACTTC. Residues: CASSLVGQGLQETQYF. Based on the CDR3 plus reference TRBV5-6 and TRBJ2-5, the full variable domain is DAGVTQSPTHLIKTRGQQVTLRCSPKSGHDTVSWYQQALGQGPQFIFQYYEEEERQRGNFPDRFSGHQFPNYSSELNVNALLLGDSALYLCASSLVGQGLQETQYFGPGTRLLVL.